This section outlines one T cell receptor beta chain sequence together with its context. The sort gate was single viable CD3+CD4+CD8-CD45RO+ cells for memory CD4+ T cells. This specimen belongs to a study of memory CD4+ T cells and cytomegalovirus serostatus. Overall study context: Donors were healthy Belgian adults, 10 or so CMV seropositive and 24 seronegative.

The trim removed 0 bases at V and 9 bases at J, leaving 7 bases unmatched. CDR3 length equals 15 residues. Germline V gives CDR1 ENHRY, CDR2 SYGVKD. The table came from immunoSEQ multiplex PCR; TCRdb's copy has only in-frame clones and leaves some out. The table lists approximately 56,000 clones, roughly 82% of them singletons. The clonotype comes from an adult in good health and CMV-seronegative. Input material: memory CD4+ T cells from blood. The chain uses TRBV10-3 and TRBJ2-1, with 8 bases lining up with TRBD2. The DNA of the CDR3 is TGTGCCATCAGTGAGTCATCGGGGGGGCCGGTTGAGCAGTTCTTC. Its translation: CAISESSGGPVEQFF.